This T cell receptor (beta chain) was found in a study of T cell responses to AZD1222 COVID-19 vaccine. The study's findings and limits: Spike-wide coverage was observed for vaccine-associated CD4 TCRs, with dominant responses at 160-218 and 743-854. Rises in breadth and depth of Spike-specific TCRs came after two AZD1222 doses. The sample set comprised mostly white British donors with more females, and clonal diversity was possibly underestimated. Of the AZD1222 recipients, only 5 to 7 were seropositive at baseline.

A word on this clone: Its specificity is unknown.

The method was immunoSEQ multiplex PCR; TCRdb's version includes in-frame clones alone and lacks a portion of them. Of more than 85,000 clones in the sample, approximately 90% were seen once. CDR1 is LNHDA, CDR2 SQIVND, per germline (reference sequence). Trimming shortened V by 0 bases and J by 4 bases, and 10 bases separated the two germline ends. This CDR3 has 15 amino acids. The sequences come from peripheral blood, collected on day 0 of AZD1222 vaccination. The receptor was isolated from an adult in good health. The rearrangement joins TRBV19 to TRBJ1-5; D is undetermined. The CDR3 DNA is TGTGCCAGTAGTATAGACTTCACGAAAAATCAGCCCCAGCATTTT. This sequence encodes CASSIDFTKNQPQHF.